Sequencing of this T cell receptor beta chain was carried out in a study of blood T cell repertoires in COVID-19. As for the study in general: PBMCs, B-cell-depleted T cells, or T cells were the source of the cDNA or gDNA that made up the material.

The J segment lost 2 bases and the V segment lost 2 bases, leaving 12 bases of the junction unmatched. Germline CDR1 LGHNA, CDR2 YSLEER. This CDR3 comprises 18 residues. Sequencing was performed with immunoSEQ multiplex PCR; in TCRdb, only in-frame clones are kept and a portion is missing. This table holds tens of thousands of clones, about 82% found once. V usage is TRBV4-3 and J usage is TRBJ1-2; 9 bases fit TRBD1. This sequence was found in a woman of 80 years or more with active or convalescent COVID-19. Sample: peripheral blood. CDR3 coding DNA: TGCGCCAGCAGCCAATCATTAACCGGGACAGGGACCAACTATGGCTACACCTTC. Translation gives CASSQSLTGTGTNYGYTF.